Detailed here is one T cell receptor (beta chain). One entry per CDR3 protein results from TCRdb running MiXCR on the 5' RACE reads. The sample includes 55,000 or so distinct CDR3 sequences, less than 25% seen only once; the top ten take 2.5% to 4%. Treg sorting used a CD4+CD25+CD127-/low gate. From germline, CDR1 is LGHDT and CDR2 YNNKEL (reference sequence). CDR3 length: 16 amino acids. With 1 base clipped from V and 4 bases from J, the junction kept 2 bases outside the gene matches. The receptor was isolated from a female donor with breast cancer. Sequences were obtained from tumor-infiltrating Tregs sorted from the breast tumor. The rearrangement joins TRBV3-1 to TRBJ2-5, with TRBD2 identical over 14 bases. CDR3 sequence: CASSQGLAGGPETQYF. In DNA form, the CDR3 reads TGTGCCAGCAGCCAAGGACTAGCGGGAGGGCCAGAGACCCAGTACTTC.